This is a list of T cell receptor beta chains from one sample in a study of technical replicates of blood from several donors. TCRdb's table, derived via immunoSEQ multiplex PCR, lists solely in-frame clones and lacks some. The table records roughly 93,000 clones, approximately 94% of them present only once. Sample: T cells isolated from PBMCs. The receptors come from a human donor in good health. The conserved cysteine and the conserved F or W are not part of the CDR3 here.

V,CDR3
TRBV4-1,ASSRGRASSYNEQF
TRBV27,ASSLSPTPRLYEQY
TRBV5-5,ASSPQLGQGNTGELF
TRBV14,ASSQTKPGTSRGEQF
TRBV4-1,ASSQTGGTGELF
TRBV4-1,ASSQVGTDNQPQH
TRBV11-2,ASSLDRGRTDTQY
TRBV5-4,ASGGQGAEAF
TRBV11-2,ASRSNRGNYGYT
TRBV29-1,SVARGTNEKLF
TRBV29-1,SVPLGGTQY
TRBV10-3,AISEPGANTGELF
TRBV25-1,ASATGANEKLF
TRBV11-3,ASSSGTGSYEQY
TRBV19,ASSIRGYGYT
TRBV10-3,AISEGQGAGNTIY
TRBV7-2,ASSLVQQGGETQY
TRBV7-3,ASSGAEHTEAF